This T cell receptor beta chain was identified during a study of blood T cell repertoires in COVID-19 (TCRdb year 2020). Turning to the overall study: Collaborator samples came from the United States, Italy and Spain and covered acute and convalescent phases of COVID-19. The prospective study material was composed of cDNA or gDNA derived from T cells, B-cell-depleted T cells, or PBMCs. Subjects who had been exposed to COVID-19, were actively infected with it, or had recovered from it provided the deeply sampled blood TCRbeta repertoires that made up the dataset. The repertoires were released in a freely available public database meant as a resource for research on the immune response to SARS-CoV-2. The samples were drawn from the first 160 participants of the ongoing ImmuneRACE study and from 950 to 1,500 subjects provided by 6 global collaborators. A de-identified subject ID, COVID-19 status, age in years and sex were almost always included in the sample metadata. Where available, HLA class I and class II types were obtained from metadata supplied by the sample provider rather than from assay-based typing.

The immunoSEQ Assay, a bias-controlled multiplex PCR, was used to amplify TCRbeta CDR3 regions from genomic DNA. As for the original processing: The number of nucleated cells in each sample was estimated by amplification of reference gene primers within the assay. Sequence reads were collapsed and filtered to measure the absolute abundance of every unique TCRbeta CDR3 rearrangement. Productive Simpson clonality was computed per sample as the square root of Simpson's diversity index over productive rearrangements. In TCRdb, the immuneACCESS table is reduced to in-frame sequences with V and J assigned. These tables do not hold every clone; where another copy was compared, an unresolved V gene accounts for under half, and the others remain unexplained. The V and J calls and clone size are taken from that table; D and trimming were inferred from the DNA. Present in this sample are roughly 300,000 clones, 80% to 90% of which were seen just once. The top ten constitute over 1.2% of the sample.

A second Seattle source provided samples from volunteer blood donors who had recovered from COVID-19. Each collaborating institution followed its own protocols to collect whole blood in K2EDTA tubes. For TCRbeta analysis, collaborator samples were shipped as frozen whole blood, as isolated PBMCs, or as DNA extracted from either sample type. Details on this clone: Its antigen remains undetermined. Base qualities are not at hand, and no much larger clone is one base apart.

Results and caveats for the whole study, not just this receptor: How much clinical and demographic metadata was included differed by source and by participant, and the metadata was provided uncurated.

V lost 2 bases and J lost 1 base, and the count of bases not matched to a germline gene is 1. The CDR3 sequence holds 15 residues, the cysteine and phenylalanine included. CDR3 DNA is the only sequence kept; it has 45 bases, read in frame from the first base. CDR1 and CDR2, per the germline V gene, are LGHNA and YSLEER. The sequenced sample was peripheral blood. This chain joins TRBV4-3 to TRBJ1-5, and TRBD1 matches 8 of the central bases. The clonotype comes from a woman aged 40-49 years who had recovered from COVID-19. The DNA sequence reads TGCGCCAGCAGCCAAAGGACAGGGAGCAATCAGCCCCAGCATTTT. This gives the protein CASSQRTGSNQPQHF.